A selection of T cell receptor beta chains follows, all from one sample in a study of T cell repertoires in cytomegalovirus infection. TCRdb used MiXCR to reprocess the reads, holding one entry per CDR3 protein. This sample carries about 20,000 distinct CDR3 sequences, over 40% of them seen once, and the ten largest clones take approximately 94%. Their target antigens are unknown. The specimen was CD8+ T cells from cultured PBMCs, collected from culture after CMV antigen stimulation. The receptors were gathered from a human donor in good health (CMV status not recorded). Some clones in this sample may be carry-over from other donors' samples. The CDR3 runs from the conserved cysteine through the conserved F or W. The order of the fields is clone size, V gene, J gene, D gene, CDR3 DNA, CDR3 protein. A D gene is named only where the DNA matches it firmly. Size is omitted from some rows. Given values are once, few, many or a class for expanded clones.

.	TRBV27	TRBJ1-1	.	TGTGCCAGCAGTTTAGGCCCAACCTTGAACACTGAAGCTTTCTTT	CASSLGPTLNTEAFF
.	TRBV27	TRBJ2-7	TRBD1	TGTGCCAGCAGTTTATCCGGGACAGGCCCCTACGAGCAGTACTTC	CASSLSGTGPYEQYF
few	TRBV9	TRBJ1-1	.	TGTGCCAGCAGCGTACAGGGGACGAACACTGAAGCTTTCTTT	CASSVQGTNTEAFF
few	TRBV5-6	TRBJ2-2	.	TGTGCCAGCAGCCGTGGGAACACCGGGGAGCTGTTTTTT	CASSRGNTGELFF
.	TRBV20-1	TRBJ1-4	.	TGCAGTGCAACGGTGGTGGACAGCGATCCAATGTTTTTT	CSATVVDSDPMFF
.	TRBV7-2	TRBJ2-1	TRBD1	TGTGCCAGCAGCTTAGGGACAGGGTTTAGCGATGAGCAGTTCTTC	CASSLGTGFSDEQFF
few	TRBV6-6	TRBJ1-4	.	TGTGCCAGCAGTTACCCATTTGGGTTTGAAAAACTGTTTTTT	CASSYPFGFEKLFF
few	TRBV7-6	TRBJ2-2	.	TGTGCCAGCAGCTTAGGGGGAGTCGGGGAGCTGTTTTTT	CASSLGGVGELFF
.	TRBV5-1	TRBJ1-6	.	TGCGCCAGCAGCTTGGAACGCTCCCTTTGGGATAATTCACCCCTCCACTTT	CASSLERSLWDNSPLHF
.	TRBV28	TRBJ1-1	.	TGTGCCAGCCAGCCCCAGGGGAACCTTCTGAACACTGAAGCTTTCTTT	CASQPQGNLLNTEAFF
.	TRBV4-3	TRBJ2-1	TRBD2	TGCGCCAGCAGCCAAGAAAGCGGGAGACACAATGAGCAGTTCTTC	CASSQESGRHNEQFF
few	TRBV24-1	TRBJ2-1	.	TGTGCCACCAGTGACCCATCCAGGGTAAGGGACCACAATGAGCAGTTCTTC	CATSDPSRVRDHNEQFF
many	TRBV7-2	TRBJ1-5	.	TGTGCCAGCAGCTTAGACATTAGTAGTGTTCAGCCCCAGCATTTT	CASSLDISSVQPQHF
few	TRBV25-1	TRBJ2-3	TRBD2	TGTGCCAGCAGTGAATGGAGTGGGACTAGCATGGATTTT	CASSEWSGTSMDF
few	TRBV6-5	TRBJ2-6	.	TGTGCCAGCAGTTACTCGCAGGACTCTGGGGCCAACGTCCTGACTTTC	CASSYSQDSGANVLTF
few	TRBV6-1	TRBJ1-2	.	TGTGCCAGCAATTCCGGTCTCTATGGCTACACCTTC	CASNSGLYGYTF
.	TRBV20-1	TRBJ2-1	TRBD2	TGCAGTGCCCTCACAAGACTAGCGGGAGGGCGCTACAATGAGCAGTTCTTC	CSALTRLAGGRYNEQFF
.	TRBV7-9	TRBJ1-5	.	TGTGCCAGCAGCGCAACCCAGGGATTCAATCAGCCCCAGCATTTT	CASSATQGFNQPQHF
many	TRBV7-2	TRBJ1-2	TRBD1	TGTGCCAGCAACTCCCCGGACAGGGGGCTTAGAGGCTACACCTTC	CASNSPDRGLRGYTF
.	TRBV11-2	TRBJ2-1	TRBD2	TGTGCCAGCAGCCCCACTAGCGGGAGCACGGGTGAGCAGTTCTTC	CASSPTSGSTGEQFF
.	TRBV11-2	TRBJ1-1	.	TGTGCCAGCAGCTTAGGCAGAATGAACACTGAAGCTTTCTTT	CASSLGRMNTEAFF
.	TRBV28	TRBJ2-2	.	TGTGCCAGCAGTTTCTGGGACTCCCTTACCGGGGAGCTGTTTTTT	CASSFWDSLTGELFF
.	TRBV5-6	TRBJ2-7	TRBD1	TGTGCCAACAGCGGAAAACAGGGGGCAGAGGCCTACGAGCAGTACTTC	CANSGKQGAEAYEQYF
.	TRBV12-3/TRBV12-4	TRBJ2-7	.	TGTGCCAGCAGTTTGGGGGGCCCGGGTTTTTTTTCCTACGAGCAGTACTTC	CASSLGGPGFFSYEQYF
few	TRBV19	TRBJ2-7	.	TGTGCCAGTAGTGCGGGTGACATCTACGAGCAGTACTTC	CASSAGDIYEQYF
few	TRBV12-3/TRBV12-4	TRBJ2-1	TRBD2	TGTGCCAGCAGTTTTCGGTCTAGCGGGACTAACAATGAGCAGTTCTTC	CASSFRSSGTNNEQFF
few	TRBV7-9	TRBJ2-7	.	TGTGCCAGCAGCAAGGACAAGCGCTCCTACGAGCAGTACTTC	CASSKDKRSYEQYF
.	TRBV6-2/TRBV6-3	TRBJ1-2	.	TGTGCCAGCAGCTACACCATCAGGGACTCGAGGGGCTACACCTTC	CASSYTIRDSRGYTF
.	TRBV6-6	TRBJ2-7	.	TGTGCCAGCGGAATAGCGGACACCTACGAGCAGTACTTC	CASGIADTYEQYF
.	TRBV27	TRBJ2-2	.	TGTTCCAGCAACGGGCGCACCGGGGAGCTGTTTTTT	CSSNGRTGELFF
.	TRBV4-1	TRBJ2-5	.	TGCGCCAGCAGCCAAGATAAGGAGTGGGAGACCCAGTACTTC	CASSQDKEWETQYF
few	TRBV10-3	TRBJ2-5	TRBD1	TGTGCCATCAGTGAGCCACCAACAGGGGAACAAGAGACCCAGTACTTC	CAISEPPTGEQETQYF
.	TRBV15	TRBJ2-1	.	TGTGCCACCAGCAGAGGAAGGCGGGAAAGGGGCAATGAGCAGTTCTTC	CATSRGRRERGNEQFF
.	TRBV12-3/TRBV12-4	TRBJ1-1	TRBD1	TGTGCCAGCAGTCCGGGACAGGGGAACACTGAAGCTTTCTTT	CASSPGQGNTEAFF
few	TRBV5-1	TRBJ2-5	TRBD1	TGCGCCAGCAGCTTGAGTTGGACAGGCTCCGGTGGGGGGACCCAGTACTTC	CASSLSWTGSGGGTQYF
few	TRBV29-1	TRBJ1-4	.	TGCAGCGTGGGGGCGGACCAAACTAATGAAAAACTGTTTTTT	CSVGADQTNEKLFF
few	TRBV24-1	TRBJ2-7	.	TGTGCCACCAGTGATTTGGACAGGCCCGGCTACGAGCAGTACTTC	CATSDLDRPGYEQYF
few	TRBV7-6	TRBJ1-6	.	TGTGCCAGCAGCCCGGCTGGAGATAATTCACCCCTCCACTTT	CASSPAGDNSPLHF
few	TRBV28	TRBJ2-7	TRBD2	TGTGCCAGCAGGTCTCCGGGGCTAGCGGGGGTCGCCTACGAGCAGTACTTC	CASRSPGLAGVAYEQYF
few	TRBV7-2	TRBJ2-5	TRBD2	TGTGCCAGCAGCTTCGTAGGACTAGCGGGAGTTTGGGAGACCCAGTACTTC	CASSFVGLAGVWETQYF
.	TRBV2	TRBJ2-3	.	TGTGCCAGCAGTGAGCCCCTCGGGCGGCGGGCTTCCACAGATACGCAGTATTTT	CASSEPLGRRASTDTQYF
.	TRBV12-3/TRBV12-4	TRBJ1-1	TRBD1	TGTGCCAGCAGTTTGCAGGGGGCAACTGAAGCTTTCTTT	CASSLQGATEAFF
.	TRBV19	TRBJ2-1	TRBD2	TGTGCCAGTAGTATGGTAGGGCTAGCGGGAGGGATCAATGAGCAGTTCTTC	CASSMVGLAGGINEQFF
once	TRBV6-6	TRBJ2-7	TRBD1	TGTGCCAGCATTGGGGACAGGGTCACGGACGAGCAGTACTTC	CASIGDRVTDEQYF
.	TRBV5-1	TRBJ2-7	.	TGCGCCAGCAGCGTCAGGGTCCCCCCTTACGAGCAGTACTTC	CASSVRVPPYEQYF
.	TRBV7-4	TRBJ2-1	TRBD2	TGTGCCAGCAGCTCAGGGACTAGCGTGGCGTTCTTC	CASSSGTSVAFF
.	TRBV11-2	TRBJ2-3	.	TGTGCCAGCAGCCCCCTGGAGGGGGAGCAGTCCGATACGCAGTATTTT	CASSPLEGEQSDTQYF
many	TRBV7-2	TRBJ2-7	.	TGTGCCAGCAGCTTAGCCGGTAGTCCCTACGAGCAGTACTTC	CASSLAGSPYEQYF
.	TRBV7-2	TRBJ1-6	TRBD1	TGTGCCAGCAGTCGGGACAGCTCCTATAATTCACCCCTCCACTTT	CASSRDSSYNSPLHF
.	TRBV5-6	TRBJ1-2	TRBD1	TGTGCCAGCAGCCTGGGGACAGGGTGGGGCTACACCTTC	CASSLGTGWGYTF
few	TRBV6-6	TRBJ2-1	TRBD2	TGTGCCAGCTCGGGGAAGCGGGGGGGGTACAATGAGCAGTTCTTC	CASSGKRGGYNEQFF
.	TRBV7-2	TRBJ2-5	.	TGTGCCAGCAGCTTAGGGGGCGGACCCCAAGCCCAAGAGACCCAGTACTTC	CASSLGGGPQAQETQYF